These 23 T cell receptor beta chains were sequenced from one sample in a study of T cell clonality in common variable immunodeficiency. Clones were read by immunoSEQ multiplex PCR, and TCRdb kept only the in-frame ones, dropping some. The sample presents about 45,000 clones, none singletons. The sample consisted of peripheral blood mononuclear cells. The receptors were sampled from a person aged 18 to 70 in good health.

This clone was counted many times. The read is 3 residues too short to cover the CDR3 end, so that end is filled in from the germline J gene. The V and J genes are TRBV7-9 and TRBJ1-6, with TRBD1 as a possible D gene (6 bases). The CDR3 has 14 amino acids. V was trimmed by 6 bases and J by 7 bases, leaving 13 bases between them. Germline V gives CDR1 SEHNR, CDR2 FQNEAQ (reference sequence). The CDR3 DNA, read in part, is TGTGCCAGCAGTATGACAGGTAGAAATTCACCC. The encoded protein is CASSMTGRNSP. The complete CDR3 sequence is CASSMTGRNSPLHF.

This clone was counted at least ten times. The sequenced part of the CDR3 DNA is TGTGCCAGTAGTCGCGGGGGTCGAAATGCTAATGGC. This gives the protein CASSRGGRNANG. The full CDR3 protein reads CASSRGGRNANGYTF. V gene TRBV19 combines with J gene TRBJ1-2, with a tentative D call TRBD1 (5 bases). The read terminates 3 residues ahead of where the CDR3 ends, so the germline J gene completes it. CDR1 is LNHDA and CDR2 is SQIVND in the germline V gene (reference sequence). There are 15 residues in the CDR3. V lost 5 bases to trimming and J lost 6 bases, with 19 bases between them.

This clone was seen a handful of times. The missing CDR3 end, 3 residues past where the read stops, is filled in from the germline J gene. V and J are TRBV7-2 and TRBJ1-3, with TRBD1 matching 9 bases. Germline lookup yields CDR1 SGHTA and CDR2 FQGNSA. The CDR3 length is 15 residues. J lost 2 bases, V lost 4 bases, and 3 bases had no gene match. The CDR3: CASSSGTGTGNTIYF. The DNA read from the CDR3 is TGTGCCAGCAGCTCCGGGACAGGGACTGGAAACACC.

This clone was observed at least ten times. The read gets to within 3 residues of the CDR3 end, and the germline J gene fills in the rest. The chain recombines TRBV7-2 with TRBJ2-7; possibly TRBD2 for D (5 bases). V gave up 1 base and J gave up 5 bases, with 9 bases separating them. Germline-derived CDR1 and CDR2 are SGHTA and FQGNSA. The CDR3 consists of 13 residues. CDR3 amino acids: CASSLELVNEQYF. CDR3 DNA (partial): TGTGCCAGCAGCTTAGAACTAGTCAACGAG.

Many counts were recorded for this clone. The CDR3 end is not reached by the read, which stops 3 residues before it; the germline J gene fills it in. The chain links TRBV5-6 to TRBJ1-4, with D possibly being TRBD1 (5 bases). V lost 4 bases, J lost 8 bases, and 18 bases lay in between. Germline-derived CDR1 and CDR2 are SGHDT and YYEEEE. This CDR3 has 15 amino acids. CDR3 amino acids: CASSQNVGVWEKLFF. Partial CDR3 DNA: TGTGCCAGCAGCCAAAACGTAGGGGTATGGGAAAAA.

This clone has a count of ten or more. From the germline J gene comes the end of the CDR3, since the read stops 3 residues before it. The chain recombines TRBV6-2 or TRBV6-3 with TRBJ2-3; no clear D. The germline V gene has CDR1 MNHEY and CDR2 SVGEGT. The CDR3 consists of 15 residues. V lost 7 bases to trimming and J lost 4 bases, with 18 bases between them. The CDR3 is CASIDLVSSSDTQYF. Partial CDR3 DNA: TGTGCCAGCATTGATCTAGTTAGTTCGTCAGATACG.

This clone was picked up many times. The read stops 3 residues short of the end of the CDR3; the missing end is completed from the germline J gene. This chain links TRBV5-1 with TRBJ2-2, with 7 bases lining up with TRBD1. This CDR3 has 18 residues. CDR1 and CDR2 from the germline V gene are SGHRS and YFSETQ. V trimming: 5 bases; J trimming: 0 bases; junction bases outside the gene matches: 13. CDR3 loop: CASSQIYRTGPNTGELFF. CDR3 DNA, as far as it was read: TGCGCCAGCAGTCAAATTTACCGGACAGGACCGAACACCGGGGAG.

This clone was recorded many times. CDR3 DNA, as far as it was read: TGCGCCAGCAGCCAAGAGTACCCAGCGGGGACGGGTGAG. Translation gives CASSQEYPAGTGE. The full-length CDR3 reads as CASSQEYPAGTGEQFF. The gene calls are TRBV4-1 and TRBJ2-1; 7 bases fit TRBD2. The sequence runs out 3 residues before the end of the CDR3; the remainder is reconstructed from the germline J gene. Looked up from germline, CDR1 is MGHRA and CDR2 is YSYEKL. After removal of 0 bases from V and 9 bases from J, the junction contained 11 bases not matched to a gene. The CDR3 has 16 amino acids.

This clone appeared many times. Read data end 3 residues before the CDR3 end; the end is taken from the germline J gene. V usage is TRBV6-4 and J usage is TRBJ2-7, with unresolved D. This CDR3 contains 11 residues. V gave up 9 bases and J gave up 2 bases, with 8 bases separating them. Germline CDR1 reads MRHNA; CDR2 reads SNTAGT. The covered CDR3 bases are TGTGCCAGGGCTCAGGCCTACGAG. This encodes CARAQAYE. The whole CDR3 protein is CARAQAYEQYF.

This clone was detected ten times or more. The read falls 3 residues short of the CDR3 end, and the missing part is taken from the germline J gene. The J gene is TRBJ1-2, the V gene TRBV19, with 7 nucleotides matching TRBD1. The V gene end was trimmed by 6 bases and the J gene end by 7 bases; junction bases not matched to a gene: 5. This CDR3 comprises 12 residues. From germline, CDR1 is LNHDA and CDR2 SQIVND (reference sequence). CDR3 region: CASSYTGAGYTF. Partial CDR3 DNA: TGTGCCAGTAGCTACACAGGGGCTGGC.

This clone was seen many times. The missing CDR3 end, 3 residues past where the read stops, is filled in from the germline J gene. V is TRBV20-1 and J is TRBJ2-5, with a weak D call TRBD2 (5 bases). Looked up from germline, CDR1 is DFQATT and CDR2 is SNEGSKA (reference sequence). Trimming stripped 4 bases from V and 3 bases from J, with 18 bases between. The CDR3 totals 15 residues. CDR3 DNA, as far as it was read: TGCAGTGCTAATCATTGGACTGGAGAAAAAGAGACC. This codes for CSANHWTGEKET. The entire CDR3 sequence reads CSANHWTGEKETQYF.

In its sample, this clone was seen many times. From the germline J gene comes the end of the CDR3, since the read stops 3 residues before it. The chain couples TRBV13 to TRBJ2-7, with 12 nucleotides matching TRBD1. Germline CDR1 reads PRHDT; CDR2 reads FYEKMQ (reference sequence). The length of the CDR3 is 16 residues. Germline trimming cut 3 bases from V and 6 bases from J; bases unmatched to any gene: 9. The covered CDR3 bases are TGTGCCAGCAGCTTCGAGGAGTGGGACAGGGGGCGCGAG. It specifies CASSFEEWDRGRE. The whole CDR3 protein is CASSFEEWDRGREQYF.

This clone was seen repeatedly, ten times or more. The read terminates 3 residues before the CDR3 end, so the remaining end is supplied by the germline J gene. The chain combines TRBV5-1 with TRBJ1-5; 7 bases fit TRBD1. The V gene's germline CDR1 is SGHRS and CDR2 YFSETQ. This CDR3 is built from 16 residues. V dropped 0 bases and J dropped 4; count of bases not matched to a gene: 7. The CDR3 DNA, read in part, is TGCGCCAGCAGCTTGGACCCTTGGGACAGTAATCAGCCC. Residues: CASSLDPWDSNQP. The whole CDR3 sequence reads CASSLDPWDSNQPQHF.

This clone was observed many times. The read terminates 3 residues ahead of where the CDR3 ends, so the germline J gene completes it. The chain is built from TRBV7-3 and TRBJ1-2; TRBD1 aligns across 9 bases. The CDR3 contains 15 residues. CDR1 and CDR2 from the germline V gene are SGHTA and FQGTGA. V lost 3 bases and J lost 2; bases outside the gene matches: 4. CDR3 sequence reads: CASSLTDRGNYGYTF. The covered CDR3 bases are TGTGCCAGCAGCTTGACCGACAGGGGGAACTATGGC.

Ten or more counts support this clone. The covered CDR3 bases are TGTGCCACCAGCAGAGATTTGACTAGCGGGAGCGCCGGGGAG. As protein: CATSRDLTSGSAGE. The complete CDR3 reads CATSRDLTSGSAGELFF. The chain links TRBV15 to TRBJ2-2, with 12 bases identical to TRBD2. The sequenced fragment ends 3 residues before the CDR3 boundary, so the rest is inferred from the germline J gene. Trimming took 0 bases from V and 6 from J; bases not matched to a gene: 5. CDR3 length: 17 amino acids. Germline V CDR1 and CDR2: LNHNV, YYDKDF (reference sequence). The full variable domain, in which reference TRBV15 and TRBJ2-2 provide the parts outside the CDR3, is DAMVIQNPRYQVTQFGKPVTLSCSQTLNHNVMYWYQQKSSQAPKLLFHYYDKDFNNEADTPDNFQSRRPNTSFCFLDIRSPGLGDTAMYLCATSRDLTSGSAGELFFGEGSRLTVL.

This clone came up many times. The CDR3 end lies 3 residues beyond the end of the read and is filled in from the germline J gene. This rearrangement joins TRBV7-2 to TRBJ2-2, with 7 positions matching TRBD2. Germline lookup yields CDR1 SGHTA and CDR2 FQGNSA. Trimming removed 1 base from V and 8 bases from J; junction bases left unmatched: 4. The CDR3 is 14 residues long. CDR3 residues: CASSLEGGGGELFF. The part of the CDR3 DNA that was read is TGTGCCAGCAGCTTAGAAGGCGGGGGAGGGGAG.

Concerning this clone: The read gets to within 3 residues of the CDR3 end, and the germline J gene fills in the rest. The V gene is TRBV7-3, the J gene TRBJ2-3, with D hard to call. Germline CDR1 SGHTA, CDR2 FQGTGA. CDR3 size: 13 residues. The ends were cut back, 6 bases at V and 0 bases at J, with 7 bases in the middle. CDR3 residues: CASRSGSTDTQYF. The CDR3 bases that were read are TGTGCCAGCAGATCCGGGAGCACAGATACG.

Ten or more counts support this clone. Read sequence stops 3 residues before the CDR3 end, and the germline J gene provides the missing end. V and J are TRBV28 and TRBJ1-1, with D perhaps TRBD1 (5 bases). This CDR3 is 16 amino acids long. V lost 8 bases, J lost 1 base, and 20 bases lay in between. The germline V gene encodes CDR1 MDHEN and CDR2 SYDVKM. The CDR3 here is CASHPLGGVTNTEAFF. CDR3 DNA (partial): TGTGCCAGCCACCCCTTGGGGGGGGTTACGAACACTGAA.

This clone was counted many times. The read stops 3 residues short of the end of the CDR3; the missing end is completed from the germline J gene. The genes are TRBV19 and TRBJ2-1; 13 nucleotides agree with TRBD2. V was clipped by 5 bases and J by 1 base; unmatched bases: 5. In germline, CDR1 is LNHDA, CDR2 SQIVND (reference sequence). CDR3 length: 17 residues. The sequenced CDR3 bases are TGTGCCAGTAGTTCGCTGACTAGCGGGGGGTCCTACAATGAG. Amino acids: CASSSLTSGGSYNE. The entire CDR3 protein reads CASSSLTSGGSYNEQFF.

This clone was counted at least ten times. The read gets to within 3 residues of the CDR3 end, and the germline J gene fills in the rest. V is TRBV19 and J is TRBJ1-6; 7 bases fit TRBD1. V gave up 7 bases and J gave up 8 bases; unmatched junction bases: 8. CDR1 is LNHDA, CDR2 SQIVND, per germline (reference sequence). The CDR3 totals 14 residues. The part of the CDR3 DNA that was read is TGTGCCAGTAACCGACAGGGTGCGGATTCACCC. Protein: CASNRQGADSP. The full CDR3 sequence reads CASNRQGADSPLHF.

This clone has at least ten counts. The sequenced CDR3 bases are TGTGCCAGCAGCGCGACAGGGGGCTCCTATAATTCACCC. Translating gives CASSATGGSYNSP. The full CDR3 sequence reads CASSATGGSYNSPLHF. V usage is TRBV7-6 and J usage is TRBJ1-6, with 9 bases identical to TRBD1. The read stops 3 residues short of the end of the CDR3; the missing end is completed from the germline J gene. The CDR3 is made up of 16 amino acids. J was trimmed by 0 bases and V by 5 bases; bases with no gene match: 2. CDR1 is SGHVS, CDR2 FNYEAQ, per germline.

This clone has ten or more counts. The read is 3 residues too short to cover the CDR3 end, so that end is filled in from the germline J gene. This sequence joins TRBV2 and TRBJ2-7; 8 nucleotides match TRBD1. Germline CDR1 and CDR2: SNHLY and FYNNEI. This CDR3 is 15 amino acids long. Unmatched junction bases numbered 6, after V lost 3 bases and J lost 2 bases. The CDR3 reads CASSDPGTGAYEQYF. The sequenced part of the CDR3 DNA is TGTGCCAGCAGTGACCCCGGGACAGGAGCCTACGAG.

There are many counts of this clone. The CDR3 extends 3 residues past the end of the read, so its final part is completed from the germline J gene. The rearrangement links TRBV9 to TRBJ2-7; unclear D gene. Germline CDR1 is SGDLS and CDR2 is YYNGEE. Trimming pared 0 bases from V and 6 bases from J, leaving 22 bases between. The CDR3 is made up of 17 amino acids. This chain's CDR3 is CASSVDPASPAHSEQYF. CDR3 DNA, as far as it was read: TGTGCCAGCAGCGTAGATCCAGCGTCTCCCGCGCACTCCGAG.